This T cell receptor beta chain derives from a study of PD-1 blockade in classical Hodgkin lymphoma. As for this clone: The antigen is unknown.

The assay was immunoSEQ multiplex PCR, and TCRdb's table has in-frame clones only and misses some. The data hold nearly 55,000 clones, with over 75% observed a single time. All patients experienced relapse after autologous stem cell transplantation, and brentuximab vedotin exposure was variable. Notes on the study in general: Repertoire differences have undefined causes, possibly disease activity or prior therapy.

Germline-derived CDR1 and CDR2 are SQVTM and ANQGSEA. Trimming cost V 8 bases and J 1 base, with 14 bases left between them. The CDR3 is 13 amino acids. The sequence was obtained from a human donor with classical Hodgkin lymphoma. The sequences come from peripheral blood mononuclear cells (PBMCs), collected at baseline. The chain recombines TRBV29-1 with TRBJ1-1; unclear D gene. The CDR3 DNA sequence: TGCAGCACTTGGAGGAGTCAGAACACTGAAGCTTTCTTT. The encoded protein is CSTWRSQNTEAFF.